The TCR beta chain under discussion was sequenced for a study of response to subunit inactivated influenza vaccine. Study-wide results and limits: There was a suggestion from the authors that each seasonal influenza vaccination recruits few new T cells.

The CDR3 consists of 14 residues. The ends lost 6 bases at V and 7 bases at J; junction bases unmatched: 11. TCRdb processed the RT-PCR reads anew with MiXCR; each CDR3 protein has one entry. The data show over 800,000 distinct CDR3 sequences, approximately 22% seen once. Notes on this clonotype: What it binds is unknown.

This chain joins TRBV12-3 or TRBV12-4 and TRBJ1-2; 7 positions match TRBD1. This clonotype was obtained from a man aged 50 to 59 who received an inactivated influenza vaccine. This specimen was PBMCs from blood, taken about 5 days after vaccination. CDR3 nucleotides: TGTGCCAGCAGCCTACCCCTGAACAGGGGTGGCTACACCTTC. The encoded protein is CASSLPLNRGGYTF.